This TCR beta chain was sequenced during a study of memory CD4+ T cells and cytomegalovirus serostatus. Overall study: Healthy Belgian adult donors included nine or ten CMV-positive and some 25 CMV-negative people. Study conclusions and caveats: Of 150 to 200 reported CMV TCRbeta sequences, under 80 were found in memory CD4+ repertoires.

Regarding this clone: The antigen is undetermined.

The sort gate was single viable CD3+CD4+CD8-CD45RO+ cells for memory CD4+ T cells. CMV serostatus came from serum IgG against pp150, pp28, p38, p52. CD4+ T cells were isolated by positive magnetic selection. Assay: immunoSEQ multiplex PCR; the TCRdb copy retains only in-frame clones and omits some. This sample has some 46,000 clones, with 79% found just once. The receptor was isolated from an adult in good health and CMV-seronegative. Sequencing was performed on memory CD4+ T cells from blood.

CDR3 DNA sequence: TGTGCCAGCAGTGAATCGGGTCTAGCGGGCTACAATGAGCAGTTCTTC. Protein sequence: CASSESGLAGYNEQFF. The chain carries TRBV25-1 and TRBJ2-1, with 8 bases lining up with TRBD2. The V gene end was trimmed by 1 base and the J gene end by 3 bases; junction bases not matched to a gene: 5. The CDR3 covers 16 residues. In germline, CDR1 is MGHDK, CDR2 SYGVNS.